This T cell receptor beta chain was recorded in a study of regulatory T cells in long-lasting Graves disease. Time point of the sample: persistent/refractory GD, antithyroid drugs over 5 years with positive TRAb. With RNA extracted from PBMCs as input, the TCR library was made. The V end was cut by 8 bases, the J end by 2 bases, with 7 bases between. The CDR3 sequence is 13 residues long. Germline V gene sequence: CDR1 MDHEN, CDR2 SYDVKM. To make TCR beta libraries, researchers used iRepertoire HTBI primers and Arm-PCR of CDR3 regions. One entry per CDR3 protein, called by TCRdb with MiXCR from the multiplex PCR reads. The sample yields some 470,000 distinct CDR3 sequences, roughly 21% seen once.

The rearrangement joins TRBV28 to TRBJ1-6; D unclear. Specimen: peripheral blood mononuclear cells (PBMCs), collected when the disease was refractory, from a patient treated with antithyroid drugs. The receptor's source is a female donor with Graves disease. CDR3 region: CASEGAYNSPLHF. The DNA of the CDR3 is TGTGCCAGCGAAGGCGCCTATAATTCACCCCTCCACTTT.